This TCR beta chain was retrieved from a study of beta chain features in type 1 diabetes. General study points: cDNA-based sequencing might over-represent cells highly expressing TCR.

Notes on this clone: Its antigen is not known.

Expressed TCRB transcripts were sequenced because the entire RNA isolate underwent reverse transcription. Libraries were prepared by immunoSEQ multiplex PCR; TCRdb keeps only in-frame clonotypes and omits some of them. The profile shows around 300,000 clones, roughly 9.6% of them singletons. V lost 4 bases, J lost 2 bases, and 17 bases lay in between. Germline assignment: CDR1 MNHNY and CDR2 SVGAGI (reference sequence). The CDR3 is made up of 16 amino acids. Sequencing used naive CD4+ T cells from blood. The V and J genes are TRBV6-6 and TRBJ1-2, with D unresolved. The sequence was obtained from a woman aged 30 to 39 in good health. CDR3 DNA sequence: TGTGCCAGCAGTTTCCTCACAAGTTCCGCAAACTATGGCTACACCTTC. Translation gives CASSFLTSSANYGYTF.